This TCR beta chain was observed in a study of cytomegalovirus exposure and HLA in healthy donors. Study results and caveats: A list of approximately 160 TCR beta chains associated with cytomegalovirus was given.

This clone has only a few counts. Antigen specificity is unknown. The CDR3 spans 16 residues. Looked up from germline, CDR1 is MNHEY and CDR2 is SMNVEV (reference sequence). With V trimmed by 4 bases and J by 0 bases, 8 bases remained unmatched. Generated by immunoSEQ multiplex PCR, the TCRdb table keeps only in-frame clones and is missing some. The table records roughly 200,000 clones, around nine tenths of them present only once. Sample: PBMCs. This TCR derives from a man between 25 and 39 years old in good health and CMV-seropositive. This chain uses TRBV27 with TRBJ1-2, with TRBD1 identical over 7 bases. CDR3 DNA: TGTGCCAGCAGTTCTAGACGACAGGGAACTAACTATGGCTACACCTTC. Its translation is CASSSRRQGTNYGYTF.